This T cell receptor (beta chain) appears in the sequencing data of a study of shared clonotypes between healthy human individuals. Study-level background: Each donor had three CD4 naive, three CD4 memory, two CD8 naive and one CD8 memory plate.

Healthy and HIV-negative, the adult donors had no recent acute infections or vaccinations. This clone has a handful of counts. Its antigen remains unidentified. The method was immunoSEQ multiplex PCR; TCRdb's version includes in-frame clones alone and lacks a portion of them. Of roughly 2.6 million clones in the sample, about 92% were seen once. Whole-study findings and limits: In contrast to clonotypes shared by all four donors, non-shared clonotypes had lower generation probabilities.

The V and J ends lost 1 base and 7 bases, in that order; junction bases with no gene match: 3. The CDR3 runs 13 residues. Germline values: CDR1 SGHRS, CDR2 YFSETQ. The sample was naive CD4+ T cells sorted from blood. Subset defined: CD45RA+ positively selected. The chain is built from TRBV5-1 and TRBJ1-1; 8 nucleotides align to TRBD1. The sequence came from a man aged 18 to 35 in good health. CDR3 in amino acids: CASSLQDRDEAFF. As DNA, the CDR3 is TGCGCCAGCAGCTTGCAGGACAGGGATGAAGCTTTCTTT.